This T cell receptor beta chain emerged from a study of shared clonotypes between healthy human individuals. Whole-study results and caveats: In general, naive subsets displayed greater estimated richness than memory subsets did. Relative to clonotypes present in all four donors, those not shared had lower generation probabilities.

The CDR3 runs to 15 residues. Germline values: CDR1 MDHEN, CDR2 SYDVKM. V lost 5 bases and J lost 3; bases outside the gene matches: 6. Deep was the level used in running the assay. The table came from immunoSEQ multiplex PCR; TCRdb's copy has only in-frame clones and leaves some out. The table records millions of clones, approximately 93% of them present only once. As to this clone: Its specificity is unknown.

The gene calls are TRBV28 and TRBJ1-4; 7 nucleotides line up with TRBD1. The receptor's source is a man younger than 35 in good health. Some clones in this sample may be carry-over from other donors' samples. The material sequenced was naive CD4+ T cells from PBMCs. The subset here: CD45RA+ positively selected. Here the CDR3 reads CASSKPGTANEKLFF. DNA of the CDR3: TGTGCCAGCAGTAAACCCGGGACAGCTAATGAAAAACTGTTTTTT.